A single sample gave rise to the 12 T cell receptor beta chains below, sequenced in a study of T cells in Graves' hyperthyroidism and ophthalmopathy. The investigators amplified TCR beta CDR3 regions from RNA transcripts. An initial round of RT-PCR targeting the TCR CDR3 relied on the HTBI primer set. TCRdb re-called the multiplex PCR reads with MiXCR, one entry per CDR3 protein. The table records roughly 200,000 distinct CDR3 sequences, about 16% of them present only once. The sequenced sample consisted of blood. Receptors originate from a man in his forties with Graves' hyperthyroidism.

CDR3 in DNA: TGTGCCAGCAGCCTTTTTTTGGGCGACAGCTCGGACAATGAGCAGTTCTTC. Its translation: CASSLFLGDSSDNEQFF. This sequence joins TRBV28 and TRBJ2-1; D is possibly TRBD1 (5 bases). The CDR3 runs to 17 residues. Trimming pared 6 bases from V and 5 bases from J, leaving 23 bases between. CDR1 and CDR2 (germline): MDHEN, SYDVKM.

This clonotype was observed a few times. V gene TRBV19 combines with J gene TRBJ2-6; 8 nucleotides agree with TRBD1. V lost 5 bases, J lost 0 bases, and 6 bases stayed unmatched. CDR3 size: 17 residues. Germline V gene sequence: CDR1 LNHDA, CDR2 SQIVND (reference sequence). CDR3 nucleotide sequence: TGTGCCAGTAGTTGGGGACAGGCCAACTCTGGGGCCAACGTCCTGACTTTC. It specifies CASSWGQANSGANVLTF.

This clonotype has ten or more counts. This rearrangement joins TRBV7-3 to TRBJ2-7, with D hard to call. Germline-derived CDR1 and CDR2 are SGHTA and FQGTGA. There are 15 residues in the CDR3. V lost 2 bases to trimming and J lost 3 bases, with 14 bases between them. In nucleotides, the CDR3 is TGTGCCAGCAGCTTATGGTCATCGGTCAGCTACGAGCAGTACTTC. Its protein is CASSLWSSVSYEQYF. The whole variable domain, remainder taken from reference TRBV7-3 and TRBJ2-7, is GAGVSQTPSNKVTEKGKYVELRCDPISGHTALYWYRQSLGQGPEFLIYFQGTGAADDSGLPNDRFFAVRPEGSVSTLKIQRTERGDSAVYLCASSLWSSVSYEQYFGPGTRLTVT.

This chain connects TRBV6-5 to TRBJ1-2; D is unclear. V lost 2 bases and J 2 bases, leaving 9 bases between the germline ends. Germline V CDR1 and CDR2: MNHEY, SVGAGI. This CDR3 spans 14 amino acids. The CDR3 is CASSYTQLNYGYTF. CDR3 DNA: TGTGCCAGCAGTTACACACAGCTGAACTATGGCTACACCTTC.

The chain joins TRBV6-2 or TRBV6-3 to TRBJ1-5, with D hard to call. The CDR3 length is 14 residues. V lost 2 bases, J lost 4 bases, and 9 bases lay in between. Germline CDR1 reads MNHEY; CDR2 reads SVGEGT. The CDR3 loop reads CASSYGQANQPQHF. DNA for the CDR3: TGTGCCAGCAGTTACGGGCAGGCAAATCAGCCCCAGCATTTT.

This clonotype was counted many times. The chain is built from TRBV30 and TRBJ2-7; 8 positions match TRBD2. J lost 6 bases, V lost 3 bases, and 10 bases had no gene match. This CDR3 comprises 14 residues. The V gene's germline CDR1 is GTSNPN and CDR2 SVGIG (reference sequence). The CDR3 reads CAWSQRGGIAEQYF. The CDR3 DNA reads TGTGCCTGGAGCCAACGGGGGGGTATCGCCGAGCAGTACTTC.

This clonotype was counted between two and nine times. The CDR3: CASSLDPGPIGNTIYF. In DNA form, the CDR3 reads TGCGCCAGCAGCTTGGATCCAGGACCAATTGGAAACACCATATATTTT. The chain carries TRBV5-1 and TRBJ1-3; D uncertain. V lost 0 bases to trimming and J lost 3 bases, with 13 bases between them. The CDR3 spans 16 residues. Germline CDR1 SGHRS, CDR2 YFSETQ.

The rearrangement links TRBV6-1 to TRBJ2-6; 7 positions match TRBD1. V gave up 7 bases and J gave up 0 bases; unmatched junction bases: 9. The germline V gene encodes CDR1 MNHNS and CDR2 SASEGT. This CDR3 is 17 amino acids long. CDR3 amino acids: CASKTGPRDSGANVLTF. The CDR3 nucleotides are TGTGCCAGCAAGACAGGGCCAAGGGACTCTGGGGCCAACGTCCTGACTTTC.

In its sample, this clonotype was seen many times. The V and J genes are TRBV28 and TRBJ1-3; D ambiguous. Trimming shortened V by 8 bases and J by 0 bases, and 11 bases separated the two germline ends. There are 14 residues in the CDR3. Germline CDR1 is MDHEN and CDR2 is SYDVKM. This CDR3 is CASFPAHSGNTIYF. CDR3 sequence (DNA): TGTGCCAGCTTCCCCGCTCACTCTGGAAACACCATATATTTT.

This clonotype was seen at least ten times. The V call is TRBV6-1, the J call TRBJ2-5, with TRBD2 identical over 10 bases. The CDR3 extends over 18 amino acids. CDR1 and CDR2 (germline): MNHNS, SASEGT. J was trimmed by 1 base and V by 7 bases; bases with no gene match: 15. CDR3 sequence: CASTEGVTSGTFQETQYF. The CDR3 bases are TGTGCCAGCACCGAAGGGGTAACTAGCGGGACCTTCCAAGAGACCCAGTACTTC.

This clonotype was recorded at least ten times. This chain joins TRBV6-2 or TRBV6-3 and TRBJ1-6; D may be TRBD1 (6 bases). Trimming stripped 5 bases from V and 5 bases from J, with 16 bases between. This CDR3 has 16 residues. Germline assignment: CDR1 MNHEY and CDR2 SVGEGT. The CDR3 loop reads CASSPHRTADNSPLHF. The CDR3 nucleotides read TGTGCCAGCAGTCCTCATCGGACAGCGGATAATTCACCCCTCCACTTT.

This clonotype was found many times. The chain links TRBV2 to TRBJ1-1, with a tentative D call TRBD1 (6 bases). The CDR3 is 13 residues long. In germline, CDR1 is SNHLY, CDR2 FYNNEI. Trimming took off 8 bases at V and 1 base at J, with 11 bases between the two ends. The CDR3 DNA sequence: TGTGCCAGCCGACAGGAACAGAACACTGAAGCTTTCTTT. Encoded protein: CASRQEQNTEAFF.